The rows below give T cell receptor beta chains drawn from one sample of a study of blood T cells in healthy people across ages. TCRdb redid the calling of the 5' RACE reads with MiXCR, one entry per CDR3 protein. Of roughly 800,000 distinct CDR3 sequences in the sample, about 62% were seen once. Sequenced sample: blood. The receptors shown here come from a man aged 30-40 years in good health. CDR3s include the opening cysteine and the closing phenylalanine or tryptophan. Each record gives: D gene, V gene, clone size, J gene, CDR3 protein, CDR3 DNA. The D gene is left open where the match is weak. Clone size is shown for a subset of rows, as once, few, many or a class of expanded clone.

D gene: NA
V gene: TRBV12-3/TRBV12-4
clone size: few
J gene: TRBJ1-4
CDR3 protein: CASSLQGPSAEKLFF
CDR3 DNA: TGTGCCAGCAGTCTACAGGGACCTTCGGCTGAAAAACTGTTTTTT

D gene: NA
V gene: TRBV3-1
clone size: NA
J gene: TRBJ2-1
CDR3 protein: CASSQDRLVRQDEQFF
CDR3 DNA: TGTGCCAGCAGCCAAGACAGACTAGTCCGACAAGATGAGCAGTTCTTC

D gene: NA
V gene: TRBV6-5
clone size: NA
J gene: TRBJ1-2
CDR3 protein: CASSSITGSGYGYTF
CDR3 DNA: TGTGCCAGCAGTTCCATCACAGGGTCAGGCTATGGCTACACCTTC

D gene: NA
V gene: TRBV10-3
clone size: NA
J gene: TRBJ2-7
CDR3 protein: CATSPGINYEQYF
CDR3 DNA: TGTGCCACCTCCCCCGGGATCAACTACGAGCAGTACTTC

D gene: TRBD2
V gene: TRBV7-2
clone size: NA
J gene: TRBJ2-1
CDR3 protein: CASSLAAAGGGEQFF
CDR3 DNA: TGTGCCAGCAGCTTAGCCGCTGCTGGGGGGGGTGAGCAGTTCTTC

D gene: NA
V gene: TRBV7-2
clone size: NA
J gene: TRBJ2-3
CDR3 protein: CASSFRLATDTQYF
CDR3 DNA: TGTGCCAGCAGCTTCAGGCTAGCCACAGATACGCAGTATTTT

D gene: NA
V gene: TRBV29-1
clone size: few
J gene: TRBJ2-1
CDR3 protein: CSVAQGNEQFF
CDR3 DNA: TGCAGCGTCGCCCAGGGTAATGAGCAGTTCTTC

D gene: TRBD2
V gene: TRBV10-3
clone size: NA
J gene: TRBJ2-7
CDR3 protein: CAISGSATSGRAAYEQYF
CDR3 DNA: TGTGCCATCAGTGGGTCGGCGACTAGCGGGAGGGCCGCGTACGAGCAGTACTTC

D gene: NA
V gene: TRBV28
clone size: NA
J gene: TRBJ1-1
CDR3 protein: CASIDVKANTEAFF
CDR3 DNA: TGTGCCAGCATTGATGTGAAGGCTAACACTGAAGCTTTCTTT

D gene: NA
V gene: TRBV7-9
clone size: few
J gene: TRBJ2-3
CDR3 protein: CASSFAGSNTQYF
CDR3 DNA: TGTGCCAGCAGCTTTGCAGGGTCGAATACGCAGTATTTT

D gene: TRBD1
V gene: TRBV12-3/TRBV12-4
clone size: few
J gene: TRBJ1-2
CDR3 protein: CASSRQGTHGYTF
CDR3 DNA: TGTGCCAGCAGTCGACAGGGTACACATGGCTACACCTTC

D gene: NA
V gene: TRBV7-2
clone size: NA
J gene: TRBJ2-5
CDR3 protein: CASSLAIDGQETQYF
CDR3 DNA: TGTGCCAGCAGCTTAGCGATAGACGGACAAGAGACCCAGTACTTC

D gene: NA
V gene: TRBV14
clone size: NA
J gene: TRBJ1-1
CDR3 protein: CASSQGAVSREAFF
CDR3 DNA: TGTGCCAGCAGCCAAGGTGCGGTATCGAGAGAAGCTTTCTTT